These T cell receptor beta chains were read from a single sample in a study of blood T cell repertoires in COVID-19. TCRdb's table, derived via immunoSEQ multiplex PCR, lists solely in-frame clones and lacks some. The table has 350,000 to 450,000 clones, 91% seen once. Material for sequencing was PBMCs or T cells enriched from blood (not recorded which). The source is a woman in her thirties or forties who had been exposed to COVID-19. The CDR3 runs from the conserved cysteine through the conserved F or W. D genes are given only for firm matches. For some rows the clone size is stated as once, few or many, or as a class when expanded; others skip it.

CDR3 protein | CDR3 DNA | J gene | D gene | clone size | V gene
CASSPETGLGQAFF | TGTGCCAGCAGCCCAGAGACAGGGTTAGGCCAAGCTTTCTTT | TRBJ1-1 | TRBD1 | - | TRBV7-8
CASSSRDTEAYEQYF | TGTGCCAGCAGCTCCCGGGACACCGAAGCCTACGAGCAGTACTTC | TRBJ2-7 | - | - | TRBV11-3
CASSFGGGSGNTIYF | TGCGCCAGCAGCTTCGGCGGGGGCTCTGGAAACACCATATATTTT | TRBJ1-3 | - | - | TRBV5-1
CASSPNRDRGHQPQHF | TGTGCCAGCAGCCCCAACCGGGACAGGGGTCATCAGCCCCAGCATTTT | TRBJ1-5 | TRBD1 | - | TRBV7-8
CASSRTGLGGQPQHF | TGTGCCAGCAGTAGGACAGGTCTCGGAGGTCAGCCCCAGCATTTT | TRBJ1-5 | TRBD1 | - | TRBV28
CASSQRGASTGELFF | TGTGCCAGCAGCCAGCGGGGGGCTAGTACCGGGGAGCTGTTTTTT | TRBJ2-2 | TRBD2 | - | TRBV14
CASSGQGARTEAFF | TGTGCCAGCAGTGGACAGGGGGCGAGAACTGAAGCTTTCTTT | TRBJ1-1 | TRBD1 | - | TRBV2
CASSLATASQGEKLFF | TGCGCCAGCAGCTTGGCGACAGCCAGTCAGGGAGAAAAACTGTTTTTT | TRBJ1-4 | - | - | TRBV5-1
CASSSDRDYGYTF | TGTGCCAGCAGCTCTGACAGGGACTATGGCTACACCTTC | TRBJ1-2 | TRBD1 | - | TRBV5-5
CASRSVGGPSGNTIYF | TGCGCCAGCAGATCCGTTGGGGGCCCCTCTGGAAACACCATATATTTT | TRBJ1-3 | - | - | TRBV5-1
CASSGGRRPANTGELFF | TGCGCCAGCAGTGGGGGGCGGCGACCCGCGAACACCGGGGAGCTGTTTTTT | TRBJ2-2 | - | once | TRBV10-2
CASSSGLAGGRRTGELFF | TGCGCCAGCAGTTCGGGACTAGCGGGAGGCCGAAGAACCGGGGAGCTGTTTTTT | TRBJ2-2 | TRBD2 | - | TRBV23-1
CASRDTGITVRLFF | TGTGCCAGCAGGGATACAGGGATTACGGTTCGACTGTTTTTT | TRBJ1-4 | - | - | TRBV25-1
CASSLERGDSPLHF | TGTGCCAGCAGCTTAGAAAGGGGTGATTCACCCCTCCACTTT | TRBJ1-6 | - | - | TRBV7-9
CASSLSRGGLYEQYF | TGTGCCAGCAGCTTATCGCGGGGGGGGCTTTACGAGCAGTACTTC | TRBJ2-7 | TRBD2 | - | TRBV7-6
CASSPQQGAESEAFF | TGTGCCAGCTCACCGCAACAGGGGGCGGAATCTGAAGCTTTCTTT | TRBJ1-1 | TRBD1 | - | TRBV18
CASSEAIKKVRQYQPQHF | TGTGCCAGCAGTGAAGCGATCAAAAAGGTGAGACAATATCAGCCCCAGCATTTT | TRBJ1-5 | - | - | TRBV6-1
CASSPFSGSHTEAFF | TGTGCCAGCTCACCGTTCTCCGGGTCCCACACTGAAGCTTTCTTT | TRBJ1-1 | - | once | TRBV18
CASSLGQTIYGYTF | TGTGCCAGCAGCCTGGGACAGACTATCTATGGCTACACCTTC | TRBJ1-2 | TRBD1 | - | TRBV7-2
CASSLVAGINEKLFF | TGCGCCAGCAGCTTGGTTGCAGGCATTAATGAAAAACTGTTTTTT | TRBJ1-4 | - | few | TRBV5-1
CASSLVVVRNYGYTF | TGTGCCAGCAGCTTGGTGGTGGTTAGAAACTATGGCTACACCTTC | TRBJ1-2 | - | - | TRBV7-2
CASSDMTGVGGNTIYF | TGTGCCAGCAGCGATATGACAGGGGTGGGAGGAAACACCATATATTTT | TRBJ1-3 | TRBD1 | - | TRBV7-6
CASSLRGGTGTRDNEQFF | TGTGCCAGCAGCTTAAGAGGGGGGACCGGGACTAGAGACAATGAGCAGTTCTTC | TRBJ2-1 | TRBD2 | - | TRBV7-9
CASSVQGRTNEKLFF | TGTGCCAGCAGCGTACAGGGACGTACTAATGAAAAACTGTTTTTT | TRBJ1-4 | - | - | TRBV27
CASSPMGQAYGYTF | TGTGCCAGCAGTCCGATGGGACAAGCCTATGGCTACACCTTC | TRBJ1-2 | - | - | TRBV27
CASSGTRNTEAFF | TGTGCCAGCAGTGGGACAAGGAACACTGAAGCTTTCTTT | TRBJ1-1 | - | - | TRBV2
CASSRGGSPLHF | TGTGCCAGCAGCCGCGGAGGTTCACCCCTCCACTTT | TRBJ1-6 | - | few | TRBV3-1/TRBV3-2